A single sample is the source of the 6 T cell receptor beta chains below, sequenced in a study of neurological immune-mediated disorders. TCRdb reprocessed the 5' RACE reads via MiXCR and lists one record per CDR3 protein. The data hold approximately 58,000 distinct CDR3 sequences, with about an eighth observed a single time. The source material was PBMCs. The source is a man in his 60s in good health.

This clonotype was detected ten times or more. The chain combines TRBV6-5 with TRBJ1-5, with 9 bases that match TRBD1. CDR3 length equals 16 residues. The V and J ends lost 8 bases and 5 bases, in that order; junction bases with no gene match: 13. In germline, CDR1 is MNHEY, CDR2 SVGAGI. CDR3 amino acids: CASGSGTGFFHQPQHF. The CDR3 nucleotides read TGTGCCAGCGGATCCGGGACAGGGTTTTTCCATCAGCCCCAGCATTTT.

The table lists this clonotype with many counts. The CDR3 spells CASSLRQGTGDTQYF. The CDR3 region has the DNA TGTGCCAGCAGCCTACGACAGGGGACGGGAGATACGCAGTATTTT. V and J are TRBV7-2 and TRBJ2-3; 8 nucleotides align to TRBD1. V dropped 5 bases and J dropped 5; count of bases not matched to a gene: 9. The germline V gene encodes CDR1 SGHTA and CDR2 FQGNSA. The CDR3 sequence is 15 residues long.

This clonotype was observed at least ten times. The chain carries TRBV2 and TRBJ1-2; no definite D call. The CDR3 totals 12 residues. Per the germline V gene, CDR1 is SNHLY and CDR2 is FYNNEI. Trimming left V 5 bases short and J 4 bases short, with 8 bases between. The CDR3 sequence: CASSNLPYGYTF. The CDR3 DNA reads TGTGCCAGCAGTAACTTACCCTATGGCTACACCTTC.

The sample holds a few counts of this clonotype. This sequence joins TRBV19 and TRBJ2-7; TRBD2 matches 7 bases. The CDR3 is 13 residues long. The V and J ends lost 9 bases and 2 bases, in that order; junction bases with no gene match: 7. Germline V gives CDR1 LNHDA, CDR2 SQIVND (reference sequence). CDR3 sequence: CASARGVPYEQYF. CDR3 nucleotide sequence: TGTGCCAGCGCCCGGGGGGTCCCCTACGAGCAGTACTTC.

J is TRBJ1-1 and V is TRBV5-1; possible D gene TRBD1, 6 bases. Germline V lookup: CDR1 SGHRS, CDR2 YFSETQ. CDR3 length: 14 residues. The ends were cut back, 6 bases at V and 1 base at J, with 13 bases in the middle. The CDR3 loop is CASNRDGTNTEAFF. CDR3 nucleotide sequence: TGCGCCAGCAACAGGGACGGGACGAACACTGAAGCTTTCTTT. The variable domain in full, with the rest retrieved from reference TRBV5-1 and TRBJ1-1, is KAGVTQTPRYLIKTRGQQVTLSCSPISGHRSVSWYQQTPGQGLQFLFEYFSETQRNKGNFPGRFSGRQFSNSRSEMNVSTLELGDSALYLCASNRDGTNTEAFFGQGTRLTVV.

This clonotype was seen a few times. The chain carries TRBV6-2 or TRBV6-3 and TRBJ2-2, with 12 bases fitting TRBD1. Trimming cost V 5 bases and J 8 bases; bases outside gene matches: 6. The V gene's germline CDR1 is MNHEY and CDR2 SVGEGT. The CDR3 runs to 15 residues. The CDR3: CASSHGTGGRGELFF. The CDR3 DNA sequence: TGTGCCAGCAGTCACGGGACAGGGGGCCGAGGGGAGCTGTTTTTT.